This record concerns one T cell receptor beta chain sequence. Primers included in the PCR were 60 Vbeta and 13 Jbeta primers. The data were produced by immunoSEQ multiplex PCR, yet TCRdb's version contains in-frame clones alone and is incomplete. The sample includes about 85,000 clones, over 50% seen only once; the top ten take around 4%. V lost 0 bases and J 4 bases, leaving 10 bases between the germline ends. The CDR3 length is 14 residues. The germline gives CDR1 SGHNT, CDR2 YYREEE (reference sequence). The data stem from a study of cytomegalovirus exposure and HLA in healthy donors. As for the donors, each was a healthy bone marrow donor.

Sample: PBMCs. This clonotype originated in a man aged 25-45 years in good health and CMV-seronegative. The V gene is TRBV5-4, the J gene TRBJ1-2, with D perhaps matching TRBD1 (6 bases). This chain's CDR3 is CASSLEQGAYGYTF. The CDR3 DNA sequence: TGTGCCAGCAGCTTGGAACAGGGAGCCTATGGCTACACCTTC.